This T cell receptor (beta chain) was profiled in a study of CD8+CD57+ T cells in acquired aplastic anemia. Whole-study context: Sorted CD4+ and CD8+ cells gave a mean 3.2 ug DNA, range 0.2 to 27.4 ug.

The CDR3 extends over 12 amino acids. The ends lost 3 bases at V and 7 bases at J; junction bases unmatched: 3. Germline V gene lookup returns CDR1 SEHNR and CDR2 FQNEAQ (reference sequence). Regarding this clonotype: Its matching antigen is unknown. A clone one base away is much larger, so this may be a read error.

Points from the study as a whole: Patients had about 31 CD8+ CDR3 sequences in common with controls (the shared set).

Whoever was chosen for sequencing had shown CD8+CD57+ cell expansion by flow cytometry. Every patient was diagnosed with severe acquired aplastic anemia. Blood came from patients not yet given any therapy. It was genomic DNA that served as the template for profiling TCR beta VDJ and CDR3. TCRdb recomputed calls from the reads with MiXCR, one row per CDR3 protein. The sample has more than 200,000 distinct CDR3 sequences, over 40% seen once; the top ten hold 15% to 20%. The J gene is TRBJ2-7, the V gene TRBV7-9; 7 positions agree with TRBD2. The origin of this receptor is a human donor with aplastic anemia. The sequenced sample was sorted CD4+, CD8+, or CD8+CD57+ T cells (not recorded which) from PBMCs. The CDR3 DNA is TGTGCCAGCAGCTTTAGGCGGGGGGAGCAGTACTTC. This translates into CASSFRRGEQYF.